A single T cell receptor (beta chain) is shown here with its context. This specimen belongs to a study of shared clonotypes between healthy human individuals. The assay was immunoSEQ multiplex PCR, and TCRdb's table has in-frame clones only and misses some. The table lists approximately 530,000 clones, 90% to 96% of them singletons, with roughly 0.06% in the top ten. Germline V CDR1 and CDR2: SGHDN, FVKESK. The CDR3 runs 19 residues. Losses at the gene ends were 3 bases for V and 4 bases for J; bases not matched to a gene: 18. Sequencing used naive CD4+ T cells sorted from blood. Subset denoted: CD45RA+ positively selected. The TCR was taken from a woman in her twenties or thirties in good health. The chain is built from TRBV14 and TRBJ1-5; 7 bases map to TRBD1. The CDR3 coding sequence is TGTGCCAGCAGCCATATTCCCCTACAGGGGCCAGTCAGAAATCAGCCCCAGCATTTT. It yields the protein CASSHIPLQGPVRNQPQHF.